These 3 T cell receptor beta chains were sequenced from one sample in a study of blood T cells in healthy people across ages. The second PCR ran 7 to 11 cycles with a sample-barcoded 5' primer and J-beta primers. TCRdb independently ran MiXCR on the 5' RACE reads; one entry per CDR3 protein. Counted here are over 1,500,000 distinct CDR3 sequences, around half occurring once; the ten biggest clones make up roughly 2.1%. The sample was blood. All receptors come from a woman aged 40-49 years in good health.

The genes are TRBV25-1 and TRBJ1-6; possibly TRBD1 for D (6 bases). Trimming pared 8 bases from V and 7 bases from J, leaving 15 bases between. CDR3 size: 14 residues. The germline CDR1 and CDR2 sequences are MGHDK and SYGVNS. Written as DNA, the CDR3 is TGTGCCAGCTCGAGACAGGCGCAGAATTCACCCCTCCACTTT. Residues: CASSRQAQNSPLHF. Full variable domain (rest looked up from reference TRBV25-1 and TRBJ1-6): EADIYQTPRYLVIGTGKKITLECSQTMGHDKMYWYQQDPGMELHLIHYSYGVNSTEKGDLSSESTVSRIRTEHFPLTLESARPSHTSQYLCASSRQAQNSPLHFGNGTRLTVT.

The rearrangement joins TRBV28 to TRBJ1-6; perhaps TRBD1 as D (6 bases). With 8 bases removed from V and 5 bases from J, the gap between germline ends came to 13 bases. Germline lookup yields CDR1 MDHEN and CDR2 SYDVKM. This CDR3 comprises 14 residues. CDR3 loop: CASAGTPNNSPLHF. The CDR3 DNA is TGTGCCAGCGCCGGGACACCGAATAATTCACCCCTCCACTTT.

The chain has TRBV6-2 or TRBV6-3 and TRBJ2-5; D gene ambiguous. CDR3 size: 12 residues. V was clipped by 4 bases and J by 2 bases, with 5 bases between them. Germline V CDR1 and CDR2: MNHEY, SVGEGT. CDR3 sequence reads: CASSSMQETQYF. The CDR3 DNA is TGTGCCAGCAGTTCGATGCAAGAGACCCAGTACTTC.